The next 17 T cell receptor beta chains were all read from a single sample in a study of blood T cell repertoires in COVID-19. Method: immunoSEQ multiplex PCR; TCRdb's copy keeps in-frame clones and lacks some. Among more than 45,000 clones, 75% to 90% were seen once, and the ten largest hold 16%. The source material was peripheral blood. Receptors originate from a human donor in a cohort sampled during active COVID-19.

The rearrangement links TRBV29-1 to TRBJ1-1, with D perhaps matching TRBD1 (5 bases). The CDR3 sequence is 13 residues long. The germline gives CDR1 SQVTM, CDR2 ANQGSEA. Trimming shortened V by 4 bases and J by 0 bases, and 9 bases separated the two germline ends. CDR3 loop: CSVGGQMNTEAFF. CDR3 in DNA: TGCAGCGTTGGGGGCCAGATGAACACTGAAGCTTTCTTT.

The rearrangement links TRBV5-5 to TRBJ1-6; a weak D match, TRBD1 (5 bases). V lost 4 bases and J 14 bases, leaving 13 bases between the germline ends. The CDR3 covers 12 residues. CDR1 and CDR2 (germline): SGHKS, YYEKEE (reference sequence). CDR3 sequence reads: CASSPQDGALHF. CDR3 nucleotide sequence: TGTGCCAGCAGCCCACAGGATGGGGCCCTCCACTTT.

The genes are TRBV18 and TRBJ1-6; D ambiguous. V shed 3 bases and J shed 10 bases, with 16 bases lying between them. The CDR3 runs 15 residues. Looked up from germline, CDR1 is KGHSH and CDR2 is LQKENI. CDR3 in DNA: TGTGCCAGCTCACCCCATCCACCCTTCGAGTCACCCCTCCACTTT. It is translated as CASSPHPPFESPLHF.

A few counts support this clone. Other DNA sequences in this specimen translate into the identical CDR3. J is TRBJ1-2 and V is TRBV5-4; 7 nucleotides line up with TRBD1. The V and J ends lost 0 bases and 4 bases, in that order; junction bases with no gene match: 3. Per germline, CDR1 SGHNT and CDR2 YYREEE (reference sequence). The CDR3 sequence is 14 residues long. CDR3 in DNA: TGTGCCAGCAGCTTGGGACAGGGTGGCTATGGCTACACCTTC. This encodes CASSLGQGGYGYTF.

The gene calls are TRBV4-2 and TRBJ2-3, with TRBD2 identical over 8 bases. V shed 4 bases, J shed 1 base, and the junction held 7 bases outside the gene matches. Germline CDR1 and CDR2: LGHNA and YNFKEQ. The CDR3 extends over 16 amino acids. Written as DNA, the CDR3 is TGTGCCAGCAGCCCCGACGGGGGGGTGCGCACAGATACGCAGTATTTT. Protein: CASSPDGGVRTDTQYF.

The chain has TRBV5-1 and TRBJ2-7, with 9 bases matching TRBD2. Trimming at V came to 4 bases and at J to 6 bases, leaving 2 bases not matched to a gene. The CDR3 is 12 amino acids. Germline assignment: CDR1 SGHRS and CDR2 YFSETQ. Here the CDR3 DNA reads TGCGCCAGCAGCGAGCGGGGGGCCGAGCAGTACTTC. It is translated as CASSERGAEQYF. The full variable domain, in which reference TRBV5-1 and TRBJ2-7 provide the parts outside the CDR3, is KAGVTQTPRYLIKTRGQQVTLSCSPISGHRSVSWYQQTPGQGLQFLFEYFSETQRNKGNFPGRFSGRQFSNSRSEMNVSTLELGDSALYLCASSERGAEQYFGPGTRLTVT.

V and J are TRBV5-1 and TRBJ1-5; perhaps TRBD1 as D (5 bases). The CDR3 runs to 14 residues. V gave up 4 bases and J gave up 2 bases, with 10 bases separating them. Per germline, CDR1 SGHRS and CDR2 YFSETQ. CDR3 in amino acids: CASSAQGGNQPQHF. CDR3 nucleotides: TGCGCCAGCAGCGCCCAGGGTGGCAATCAGCCCCAGCATTTT.

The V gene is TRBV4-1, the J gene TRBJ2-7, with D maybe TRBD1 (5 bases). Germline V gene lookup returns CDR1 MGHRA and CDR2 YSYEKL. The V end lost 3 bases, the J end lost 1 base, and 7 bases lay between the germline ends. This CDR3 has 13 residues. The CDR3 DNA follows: TGCGCCAGCAGCCAGGGGCCTTCCTACGAGCAGTACTTC. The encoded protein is CASSQGPSYEQYF.

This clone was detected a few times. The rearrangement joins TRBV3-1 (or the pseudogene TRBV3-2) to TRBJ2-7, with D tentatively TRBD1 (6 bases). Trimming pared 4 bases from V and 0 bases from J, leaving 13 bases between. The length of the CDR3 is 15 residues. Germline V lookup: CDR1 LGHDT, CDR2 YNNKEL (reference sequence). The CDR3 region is CASSPTGIISYEQYF. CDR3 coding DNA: TGTGCCAGCAGCCCCACAGGGATAATCTCCTACGAGCAGTACTTC.

Written as DNA, the CDR3 is TGCGCCAGTAGACGGACAGGGTTCGGGGAGACCCAGTACTTC. Protein product: CASRRTGFGETQYF. The rearrangement uses TRBV5-1 and TRBJ2-5; 8 bases fit TRBD1. This CDR3 has 14 amino acids. The trim removed 8 bases at V and 5 bases at J, leaving 11 bases unmatched. Germline V gives CDR1 SGHRS, CDR2 YFSETQ.

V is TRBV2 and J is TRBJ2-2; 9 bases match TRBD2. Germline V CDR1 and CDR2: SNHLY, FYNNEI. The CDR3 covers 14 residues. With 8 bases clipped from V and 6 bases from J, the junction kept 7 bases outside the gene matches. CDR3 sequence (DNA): TGTGCCAGCCAGGGACTAGCCGTCGCCGGGGAGCTGTTTTTT. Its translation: CASQGLAVAGELFF.

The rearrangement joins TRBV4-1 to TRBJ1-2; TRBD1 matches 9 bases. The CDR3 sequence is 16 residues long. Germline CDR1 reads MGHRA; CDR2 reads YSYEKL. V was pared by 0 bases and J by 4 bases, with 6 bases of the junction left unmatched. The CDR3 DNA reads TGCGCCAGCAGCCAAGATTGGGGACAGGGTGGCTATGGCTACACCTTC. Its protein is CASSQDWGQGGYGYTF.

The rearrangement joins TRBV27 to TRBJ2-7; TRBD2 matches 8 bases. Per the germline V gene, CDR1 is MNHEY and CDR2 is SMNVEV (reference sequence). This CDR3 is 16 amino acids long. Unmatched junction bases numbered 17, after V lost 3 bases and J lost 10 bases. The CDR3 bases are TGTGCCAGCAGTTTCCTCCTTAGCGGGAAGTCTACGAAACAGTACTTC. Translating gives CASSFLLSGKSTKQYF.

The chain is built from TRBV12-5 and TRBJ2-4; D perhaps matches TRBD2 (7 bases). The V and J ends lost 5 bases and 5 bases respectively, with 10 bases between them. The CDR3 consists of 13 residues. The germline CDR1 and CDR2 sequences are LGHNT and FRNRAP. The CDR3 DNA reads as TGTGCTAGTGGTCGGGGGGCCGAAAACATTCAGTACTTC. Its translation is CASGRGAENIQYF.

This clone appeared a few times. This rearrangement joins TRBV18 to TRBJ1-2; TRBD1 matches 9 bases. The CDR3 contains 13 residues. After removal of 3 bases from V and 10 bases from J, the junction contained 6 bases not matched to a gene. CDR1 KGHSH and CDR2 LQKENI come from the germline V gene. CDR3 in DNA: TGTGCCAGCTCACCGGGACAGGGAGGGCACTACACCTTC. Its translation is CASSPGQGGHYTF.

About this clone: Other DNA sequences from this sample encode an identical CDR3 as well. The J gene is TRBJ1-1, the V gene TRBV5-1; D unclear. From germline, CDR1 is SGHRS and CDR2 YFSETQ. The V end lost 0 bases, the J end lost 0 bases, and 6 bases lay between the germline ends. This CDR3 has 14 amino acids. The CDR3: CASSLGQVNTEAFF. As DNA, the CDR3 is TGCGCCAGCAGCTTGGGTCAGGTGAACACTGAAGCTTTCTTT.

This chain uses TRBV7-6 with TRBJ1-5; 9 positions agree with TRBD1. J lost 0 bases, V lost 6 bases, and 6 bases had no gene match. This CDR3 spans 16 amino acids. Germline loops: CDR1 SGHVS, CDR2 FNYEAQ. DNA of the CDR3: TGTGCCAGCAGTCCGGGACAGGGCGTTAGCAATCAGCCCCAGCATTTT. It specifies CASSPGQGVSNQPQHF.